The following is a T cell receptor beta chain sequence with its context. What it binds is not known. This CDR3 spans 17 amino acids. V lost 0 bases and J 3 bases, leaving 17 bases between the germline ends. The germline V gene encodes CDR1 DFQATT and CDR2 SNEGSKA (reference sequence). This entry comes from a study of naive and memory T cell subsets. Study-wide findings and caveats: A few larger clonotypes appeared in naive repertoires, especially CD8, possibly memory cells re-expressing CD45RA.

Both TRBC1 and TRBC2 were covered by a beta constant-region primer of two equimolar oligonucleotides. The ligated cDNA underwent four PCR rounds using SP2 and nested alpha and beta constant-region primers. TCRdb used MiXCR to reprocess the UMI-ligation and nested PCR reads, holding one entry per CDR3 protein. The data show about 160,000 distinct CDR3 sequences, 22% seen once. Sequencing was carried out using naive CD4+ T cells from blood. The rearrangement uses TRBV20-1 and TRBJ1-4; possible D gene TRBD1, 6 bases. This sequence was found in a human donor in good health. The CDR3: CSARDQFTQGPNEKLFF. CDR3 in DNA: TGCAGTGCTAGAGACCAATTCACACAGGGACCTAATGAAAAACTGTTTTTT.